Listed here is a single TCR beta chain. This sample was taken from a study of blood T cell repertoires in COVID-19. Study details: Acute and convalescent COVID-19 specimens originated in the United States, Italy and Spain.

There are 13 residues in the CDR3. From germline, CDR1 is SEHNR and CDR2 FQNEAQ (reference sequence). Trimming removed 8 bases from V and 1 base from J, with 11 bases in between. Measured with immunoSEQ multiplex PCR; TCRdb has only the in-frame clones, and not every one. The sample holds about 210,000 clones, 88% seen once. The sequence derives from an older man with acute or convalescent COVID-19. Sample: peripheral blood. The chain carries TRBV7-9 and TRBJ1-1; maybe TRBD1 (6 bases). The DNA of the CDR3 is TGTGCCAGCCAAACAGGGCCGAACACTGAAGCTTTCTTT. Encoded protein: CASQTGPNTEAFF.